Shown below are 4 T cell receptor beta chains from a single sample sequenced in a study of blood T cells in healthy people across ages. A J-beta primer mix and a sample-barcoded 5' primer were used in a second PCR of about 7 to 12 cycles. Using its own MiXCR run on the 5' RACE reads, TCRdb lists one record per CDR3 protein. The table lists hundreds of thousands of distinct CDR3 sequences, approximately 30% of them singletons. Sequencing was performed on blood. The source is an elderly woman in good health.

The V gene is TRBV28, the J gene TRBJ1-5, with 7 bases that match TRBD1. V was pared by 7 bases and J by 2 bases, with 17 bases of the junction left unmatched. Germline CDR1 reads MDHEN; CDR2 reads SYDVKM. There are 18 residues in the CDR3. CDR3 in DNA: TGTGCCAGCACTCCCGGGACAGTGCCTTTTAGGGGCAATCAGCCCCAGCATTTT. Translation: CASTPGTVPFRGNQPQHF. The variable domain in full, with the rest retrieved from reference TRBV28 and TRBJ1-5, is DVKVTQSSRYLVKRTGEKVFLECVQDMDHENMFWYRQDPGLGLRLIYFSYDVKMKEKGDIPEGYSVSREKKERFSLILESASTNQTSMYLCASTPGTVPFRGNQPQHFGDGTRLSIL.

This clonotype was seen a few times. This may be a read error, as it is one base from a much larger clone. V usage is TRBV20-1 and J usage is TRBJ2-1; possible D gene TRBD1, 5 bases. Trimming took off 5 bases at V and 8 bases at J, with 13 bases between the two ends. Germline CDR1 is DFQATT and CDR2 is SNEGSKA (reference sequence). This CDR3 spans 12 amino acids. In DNA, the CDR3 is TGCAGTGCTGAACCCCAGGGTCATGAGCAGTTCTTC. Amino acids: CSAEPQGHEQFF.

This clonotype was counted ten times or more. The rearrangement uses TRBV4-3 and TRBJ2-7; D possibly corresponds to TRBD1 (5 bases). Germline V gene data show CDR1 as LGHNA and CDR2 as YSLEER. V was pared by 4 bases and J by 2 bases, with 15 bases between. CDR3 length: 15 amino acids. The CDR3 DNA sequence: TGCGCCAGCAGCCCAGGACCAGCAGGGACCTACGAGCAGTACTTC. Its translation is CASSPGPAGTYEQYF.

This clonotype was seen many times. The rearrangement links TRBV20-1 to TRBJ2-7; possibly TRBD2 for D (6 bases). From germline, CDR1 is DFQATT and CDR2 SNEGSKA (reference sequence). There are 15 residues in the CDR3. V dropped 6 bases and J dropped 0 bases, with 18 bases sitting between them. The chain's CDR3 is CSAEGRTPSSYEQYF. CDR3 coding DNA: TGCAGTGCGGAGGGTAGGACTCCCAGCTCCTACGAGCAGTACTTC.